These 21 T cell receptor beta chains were sequenced from one sample in a study of blood T cell repertoires in COVID-19. Method: immunoSEQ multiplex PCR; TCRdb's copy keeps in-frame clones and lacks some. The sample has over 250,000 clones; more than 70% are singletons. The sample consisted of peripheral blood. The receptors originated from a woman aged 40 to 49 who had recovered from COVID-19.

J is TRBJ1-1 and V is TRBV12-5, with TRBD1 matching 7 bases. There are 13 residues in the CDR3. J was trimmed by 7 bases and V by 8 bases; bases with no gene match: 10. The germline CDR1 and CDR2 sequences are LGHNT and FRNRAP. The CDR3 coding sequence is TGTGCTAGTCCTACCGGGACAGCCTATGAAGCTTTCTTT. This codes for CASPTGTAYEAFF.

This rearrangement joins TRBV7-8 to TRBJ1-5; D is possibly TRBD1 (6 bases). The CDR3 is 18 amino acids. In germline, CDR1 is SGHVS, CDR2 FQNEAQ. V dropped 5 bases and J dropped 1 base, with 21 bases sitting between them. CDR3 DNA sequence: TGTGCCAGCAGCCCCCGGGACAACAAACCTTTGAGCAATCAGCCCCAGCATTTT. Its translation is CASSPRDNKPLSNQPQHF.

The J gene is TRBJ2-3, the V gene TRBV6-2 or TRBV6-3; 9 bases match TRBD2. The germline gives CDR1 MNHEY, CDR2 SVGEGT. Trimming cost V 4 bases and J 4 bases; bases outside gene matches: 6. This CDR3 has 15 residues. CDR3 sequence reads: CASSSSAGGPDTQYF. Written as DNA, the CDR3 is TGTGCCAGCAGTTCCTCAGCGGGAGGCCCAGATACGCAGTATTTT.

V is TRBV6-2 or TRBV6-3 and J is TRBJ2-7; weak D call: TRBD1 (5 bases). Trimming shortened V by 5 bases and J by 5 bases, and 16 bases separated the two germline ends. The CDR3 length is 14 residues. Germline values: CDR1 MNHEY, CDR2 SVGEGT. CDR3 coding DNA: TGTGCCAGCAGTGCCGCTGGCAGGGTCAACGAGCAGTACTTC. Residues: CASSAAGRVNEQYF.

The CDR3: CASSLAAGGPEAFF. CDR3 sequence (DNA): TGTGCCAGCAGTTTAGCGGCAGGGGGGCCTGAAGCTTTCTTT. The chain has TRBV27 and TRBJ1-1, with 7 bases matching TRBD1. The trim removed 2 bases at V and 6 bases at J, leaving 6 bases unmatched. This CDR3 comprises 14 residues. Germline V gene data show CDR1 as MNHEY and CDR2 as SMNVEV (reference sequence).

This clone was observed a few times. The chain carries TRBV12-3 or TRBV12-4 and TRBJ1-1; weak D call: TRBD1 (5 bases). This CDR3 has 13 residues. Between the trimmed V and J ends, which lost 7 bases and 11 bases, there was a span of 20 bases. CDR3 loop: CASTPWYGGVAFF. The CDR3 DNA is TGTGCCAGCACTCCTTGGTACGGGGGGGTGGCTTTCTTT.

The V gene is TRBV19, the J gene TRBJ1-1, with D possibly matching TRBD1 (5 bases). There are 13 residues in the CDR3. In germline, CDR1 is LNHDA, CDR2 SQIVND (reference sequence). The germline V and J ends were trimmed by 3 bases and 4 bases, with 9 bases remaining between them. CDR3 amino acids: CASSMWGGTEAFF. The CDR3, as DNA: TGTGCCAGTAGTATGTGGGGGGGCACTGAAGCTTTCTTT.

This clone was recorded a few times. The chain couples TRBV11-3 to TRBJ1-1, with 10 bases matching TRBD1. Unmatched junction bases numbered 12, after V lost 1 base and J lost 4 bases. Germline loops: CDR1 SGHNT, CDR2 YENEEA. The CDR3 extends over 18 amino acids. The CDR3: CASSLGPGQGRGGTEAFF. In nucleotides, the CDR3 is TGTGCCAGCAGCTTAGGGCCGGGACAGGGGAGGGGCGGCACTGAAGCTTTCTTT.

The genes are TRBV7-2 and TRBJ1-3; 7 nucleotides agree with TRBD1. The CDR3 has 14 amino acids. Germline V gene lookup returns CDR1 SGHTA and CDR2 FQGNSA. The trim removed 7 bases at V and 4 bases at J, leaving 7 bases unmatched. CDR3 sequence: CASTRGDVGNTIYF. The CDR3 DNA reads TGTGCCAGCACCAGGGGGGACGTAGGAAACACCATATATTTT.

V gene TRBV2 combines with J gene TRBJ2-7; TRBD1 matches 7 bases. V lost 6 bases, J lost 3 bases, and 11 bases stayed unmatched. CDR1 is SNHLY, CDR2 FYNNEI, per germline. The CDR3 sequence is 15 residues long. Here the CDR3 reads CASRADRALYYEQYV. CDR3 bases: TGTGCCAGCAGGGCCGACAGGGCCCTATACTACGAGCAGTACGTC.

This chain joins TRBV27 and TRBJ1-4, with TRBD1 as a possible D gene (6 bases). The V and J ends lost 3 bases and 9 bases respectively, with 14 bases between them. CDR3 size: 14 residues. Germline CDR1 is MNHEY and CDR2 is SMNVEV (reference sequence). The CDR3, as DNA: TGTGCCAGCAGTTTCTCTTCGGACAGTCAAAAACTGTTTTTT. This codes for CASSFSSDSQKLFF.

This clone has just a few counts. V gene TRBV27 combines with J gene TRBJ2-4, with 13 bases aligning to TRBD2. Germline-derived CDR1 and CDR2 are MNHEY and SMNVEV (reference sequence). There are 19 residues in the CDR3. V gave up 6 bases and J gave up 0 bases; unmatched junction bases: 11. The CDR3 spells CASRRLAGGTDLAKNIQYF. The CDR3 nucleotides read TGTGCCAGCAGACGACTAGCGGGAGGAACCGACCTAGCCAAAAACATTCAGTACTTC.

The chain recombines TRBV12-3 or TRBV12-4 with TRBJ1-1; D perhaps matches TRBD1 (5 bases). V lost 7 bases and J lost 5, with 8 bases in between. CDR3 length: 11 amino acids. As DNA, the CDR3 is TGTGCCAGCACGGGGGGGACTGAAGCTTTCTTT. Protein: CASTGGTEAFF.

The rearrangement uses TRBV19 and TRBJ2-2, with 12 bases aligning to TRBD2. V lost 11 bases and J lost 7; bases outside the gene matches: 11. Looked up from germline, CDR1 is LNHDA and CDR2 is SQIVND (reference sequence). The CDR3 is 15 residues long. CDR3: CARGGLAGGGGELFF. CDR3 nucleotide sequence: TGTGCCCGTGGGGGACTAGCGGGCGGGGGCGGGGAGCTGTTTTTT.

CDR3 amino acids: CAWGPQGGNSPLHF. DNA for the CDR3: TGTGCCTGGGGTCCTCAGGGAGGTAATTCACCCCTCCACTTT. The chain employs TRBV30 and TRBJ1-6, with a possible D match to TRBD1 (5 bases). CDR3 length equals 14 residues. V dropped 5 bases and J dropped 6 bases, with 14 bases sitting between them. The germline gives CDR1 GTSNPN, CDR2 SVGIG (reference sequence). Using reference TRBV30 and TRBJ1-6 for the parts outside the CDR3, the full variable domain is SQTIHQWPATLVQPVGSPLSLECTVEGTSNPNLYWYRQAAGRGLQLLFYSVGIGQISSEVPQNLSASRPQDRQFILSSKKLLLSDSGFYLCAWGPQGGNSPLHFGNGTRLTVT.

The chain joins TRBV6-6 to TRBJ1-2, with TRBD1 matching over 9 bases. CDR1 is MNHNY and CDR2 is SVGAGI in the germline V gene (reference sequence). CDR3 length equals 13 residues. V gave up 2 bases and J gave up 8 bases; unmatched junction bases: 3. As DNA, the CDR3 is TGTGCCAGCAGTTACCGGACAGGGGAAGGCTACACCTTC. It codes for CASSYRTGEGYTF.

The chain employs TRBV19 and TRBJ2-1, with 7 positions matching TRBD2. In germline, CDR1 is LNHDA, CDR2 SQIVND (reference sequence). The CDR3 covers 15 residues. V shed 1 base, J shed 9 bases, and the junction held 9 bases outside the gene matches. The CDR3 nucleotides are TGTGCCAGTAGTATAGCGGGAGGAGGGGATTTTGAGCAGTTCTTC. This sequence encodes CASSIAGGGDFEQFF.

The genes are TRBV27 and TRBJ1-2; D not certain. The CDR3 spans 14 residues. V lost 5 bases and J lost 0, with 10 bases in between. Germline assignment: CDR1 MNHEY and CDR2 SMNVEV (reference sequence). CDR3 bases: TGTGCCAGCAGTCCCCCACAGACTAACTATGGCTACACCTTC. Translating gives CASSPPQTNYGYTF.

Worth noting for this clone: The junction differs from germline at one of its ends, possibly a read error. The chain has TRBV7-7 and TRBJ2-7; possible D gene TRBD1, 6 bases. The CDR3 runs to 13 residues. Germline V CDR1 and CDR2: SSHAT, FNYEAQ (reference sequence). The CDR3 sequence is CASSAAQGSEQYF. Here the CDR3 DNA reads TGTGCTAGCAGCGCAGCACAGGGAAGCGAGCAGTACTTC.

The chain couples TRBV5-6 to TRBJ1-1, with D perhaps matching TRBD1 (5 bases). CDR3 length: 14 amino acids. V lost 0 bases, J lost 3 bases, and 9 bases lay in between. Germline V gene data show CDR1 as SGHDT and CDR2 as YYEEEE. The chain's CDR3 is CASSLAGEDTEAFF. In DNA form, the CDR3 reads TGTGCCAGCAGCTTGGCGGGGGAGGACACTGAAGCTTTCTTT.

Of note for this clone: Other nucleotide sequences in the sample specify the same CDR3. In DNA, the CDR3 is TGTGCCAGCAGCCAGACTAGCGGGAGTTACAATGAGCAGTTCTTC. Amino acid sequence: CASSQTSGSYNEQFF. The chain uses TRBV3-1 (or the pseudogene TRBV3-2) and TRBJ2-1; 12 nucleotides agree with TRBD2. Trimming removed 3 bases from V and 4 bases from J; junction bases left unmatched: 1. The CDR3 totals 15 residues. The germline V gene has CDR1 LGHDT and CDR2 YNNKEL (reference sequence).